The 21 T cell receptor beta chains listed next were all sequenced from one sample in a study of CD8 T cells in ankylosing spondylitis. Study-wide findings and caveats: Ankylosing spondylitis blood seemed to carry a telltale TCR beta motif made of roughly eight highly homologous variants.

From the 5' RACE reads, TCRdb called clonotypes with MiXCR, one entry per CDR3 protein. Of hundreds of thousands of distinct CDR3 sequences in the sample, roughly 18% were seen once. These receptors lack a known antigen. The material sequenced was blood, either unsorted or a sorted T cell fraction (not recorded which). These receptors were obtained from a male donor with ankylosing spondylitis.

This clonotype has a handful of counts. The chain joins TRBV12-3 or TRBV12-4 to TRBJ2-7; no reliable D call. The CDR3 is made up of 14 amino acids. Trimming cost V 6 bases and J 2 bases, with 14 bases left between them. As DNA, the CDR3 is TGTGCCAGCAGCCTAGAGGCGAACCCCTACGAGCAGTACTTC. Translation gives CASSLEANPYEQYF.

This chain joins TRBV20-1 and TRBJ2-2, with 10 positions matching TRBD2. Unmatched junction bases numbered 3, after V lost 2 bases and J lost 3 bases. The CDR3 is 15 residues long. CDR1 and CDR2 from the germline V gene are DFQATT and SNEGSKA (reference sequence). The CDR3 here is CSARLAGAYTGELFF. CDR3 in DNA: TGCAGTGCTAGACTAGCGGGGGCGTACACCGGGGAGCTGTTTTTT.

The chain couples TRBV5-4 to TRBJ1-2; TRBD1 aligns across 12 bases. CDR3 size: 17 residues. CDR1 is SGHNT, CDR2 YYREEE, per germline (reference sequence). With V trimmed by 4 bases and J by 4 bases, 11 bases remained unmatched. The CDR3 sequence is CASSPGTGGGLGYGYTF. The CDR3 DNA reads TGTGCCAGCAGCCCCGGGACAGGGGGCGGCCTAGGCTATGGCTACACCTTC.

The chain combines TRBV19 with TRBJ2-7, with a tentative D call TRBD1 (5 bases). This CDR3 comprises 14 residues. CDR1 is LNHDA and CDR2 is SQIVND in the germline V gene (reference sequence). V was pared by 3 bases and J by 6 bases, with 15 bases between. The CDR3 loop reads CASSILQGVSEQYF. The CDR3 bases are TGTGCCAGTAGTATTCTTCAGGGTGTCAGCGAGCAGTACTTC.

This clonotype has just a few counts. V gene TRBV29-1 combines with J gene TRBJ1-4; D may be TRBD1 (6 bases). The CDR3 extends over 14 amino acids. Trimming cost V 5 bases and J 3 bases, with 13 bases left between them. CDR1 is SQVTM, CDR2 ANQGSEA, per germline. The CDR3 bases are TGCAGCGTTTCAGGGGTTACAGCTAATGAAAAACTGTTTTTT. Translated: CSVSGVTANEKLFF.

This clonotype was counted only a few times. The V and J genes are TRBV5-1 and TRBJ2-1; tentatively, D is TRBD1 (5 bases). V was cut by 4 bases and J by 6 bases, with 17 bases left in between. The length of the CDR3 is 15 residues. Germline CDR1 reads SGHRS; CDR2 reads YFSETQ. The CDR3 loop reads CASSLRQTLGNEQFF. The DNA of the CDR3 is TGCGCCAGCAGCCTACGACAGACGTTAGGCAATGAGCAGTTCTTC.

CDR3 DNA: TGCAGTGCCCCAAAATGGGCGAACTCCTACGAGCAGTACTTC. This encodes CSAPKWANSYEQYF. This chain uses TRBV20-1 with TRBJ2-7; no clear D. Looked up from germline, CDR1 is DFQATT and CDR2 is SNEGSKA (reference sequence). The V end was cut by 6 bases, the J end by 0 bases, with 15 bases between. The CDR3 is 14 residues long.

The V call is TRBV11-3, the J call TRBJ2-1, with 9 bases matching TRBD2. V shed 7 bases and J 2 bases; nucleotides not matched to a gene: 9. The CDR3 runs to 16 residues. The germline V gene encodes CDR1 SGHNT and CDR2 YENEEA. In DNA, the CDR3 is TGTGCCAGCACCGGAGCGGGGGGCTACACCTACAATGAGCAGTTCTTC. The encoded protein is CASTGAGGYTYNEQFF. The full variable domain, in which reference TRBV11-3 and TRBJ2-1 provide the parts outside the CDR3, is EAGVVQSPRYKIIEKKQPVAFWCNPISGHNTLYWYLQNLGQGPELLIRYENEEAVDDSQLPKDRFSAERLKGVDSTLKIQPAELGDSAVYLCASTGAGGYTYNEQFFGPGTRLTVL.

The chain has TRBV27 and TRBJ2-5; the match to TRBD2 covers 10 bases. Germline trimming cut 5 bases from V and 2 bases from J; bases unmatched to any gene: 8. The CDR3 sequence is 16 residues long. The germline V gene encodes CDR1 MNHEY and CDR2 SMNVEV (reference sequence). In nucleotides, the CDR3 is TGTGCCAGCAGTCCGAGGACTAGCGGACATCAAGAGACCCAGTACTTC. It yields the protein CASSPRTSGHQETQYF.

This clonotype was seen repeatedly, ten times or more. V and J are TRBV4-1 and TRBJ2-3; tentative D call: TRBD2 (6 bases). The length of the CDR3 is 14 residues. Trimming stripped 1 base from V and 7 bases from J, with 12 bases between. Germline V gene sequence: CDR1 MGHRA, CDR2 YSYEKL. CDR3 in amino acids: CASSQGLRDNTQYF. The CDR3 bases are TGCGCCAGCAGCCAAGGTCTGCGGGATAATACGCAGTATTTT.

This clonotype was counted at least ten times. V is TRBV7-7 and J is TRBJ2-2, with D hard to call. The CDR3 contains 16 residues. V was cut by 4 bases and J by 1 base, with 13 bases left in between. Germline CDR1 and CDR2: SSHAT and FNYEAQ (reference sequence). The CDR3 DNA reads TGTGCCAGCAGCTCGTCATCAGGTGTGAACACCGGGGAGCTGTTTTTT. This sequence encodes CASSSSSGVNTGELFF.

Ten or more counts support this clonotype. CDR3 in amino acids: CSAARGDQPQHF. Here the CDR3 DNA reads TGCAGTGCTGCCCGAGGGGATCAGCCCCAGCATTTT. The J gene is TRBJ1-5, the V gene TRBV20-1; tentative D call: TRBD1 (5 bases). Per germline, CDR1 DFQATT and CDR2 SNEGSKA (reference sequence). The CDR3 sequence is 12 residues long. The V end was cut by 5 bases, the J end by 5 bases, with 10 bases between.

This chain links TRBV6-1 with TRBJ1-2; tentatively, D is TRBD1 (6 bases). CDR3 length equals 14 residues. Germline CDR1 and CDR2: MNHNS and SASEGT. Trimming stripped 7 bases from V and 7 bases from J, with 19 bases between. The CDR3 sequence is CASTIKAGAGGYTF. The CDR3 DNA reads as TGTGCCAGCACCATAAAGGCAGGGGCCGGTGGCTACACCTTC.

The rearrangement uses TRBV2 and TRBJ1-2; D call uncertain. Trimming cost V 2 bases and J 4 bases, with 11 bases left between them. CDR3 length: 14 amino acids. Germline lookup yields CDR1 SNHLY and CDR2 FYNNEI. The CDR3: CASSERGGLYGYTF. CDR3 sequence (DNA): TGTGCCAGCAGTGAACGAGGCGGCCTCTATGGCTACACCTTC.

On this clonotype itself: One end of the junction varies from germline; a read error may be responsible. This sequence joins TRBV7-7 and TRBJ1-4; TRBD1 agrees at 7 bases. Germline V CDR1 and CDR2: SSHAT, FNYEAQ (reference sequence). The CDR3 runs 15 residues. CDR3 sequence reads: CASSAGQATNEKLFF. In DNA, the CDR3 is TGTGCTAGCAGCGCCGGACAGGCAACTAATGAAAAACTGTTTTTT.

This clonotype has at least ten counts. This chain uses TRBV12-3 or TRBV12-4 with TRBJ2-4; 9 bases line up with TRBD1. Germline trimming cut 2 bases from V and 8 bases from J; bases unmatched to any gene: 1. CDR3 length: 13 residues. The CDR3 here is CASSLRTGDIQYF. The DNA of the CDR3 is TGTGCCAGCAGTTTAAGGACAGGGGACATTCAGTACTTC.

This chain connects TRBV7-7 to TRBJ2-5; D unresolved. V lost 5 bases, J lost 5 bases, and 15 bases lay in between. CDR3 length equals 14 residues. CDR1 and CDR2 (germline): SSHAT, FNYEAQ (reference sequence). The CDR3 DNA reads as TGTGCCAGCAGCCACCTAGGCCTGGGGGAGACCCAGTACTTC. Translating it yields CASSHLGLGETQYF.

This clonotype was picked up a small number of times. The chain couples TRBV27 to TRBJ2-1; perhaps TRBD2 as D (6 bases). The ends were cut back, 1 base at V and 7 bases at J, with 11 bases in the middle. CDR3 length equals 14 residues. The germline CDR1 and CDR2 sequences are MNHEY and SMNVEV (reference sequence). The CDR3 nucleotides are TGTGCCAGCAGTTTATGGGGAGGCGGGAATGAGCAGTTCTTC. This gives the protein CASSLWGGGNEQFF.

This chain connects TRBV12-3 or TRBV12-4 to TRBJ1-1; D gene uncertain. Trimming took 2 bases from V and 3 from J, leaving 7 bases between them. The CDR3 is made up of 13 amino acids. The CDR3 loop reads CASSLSLDTEAFF. CDR3 coding DNA: TGTGCCAGCAGTTTATCCCTGGACACTGAAGCTTTCTTT.

This clonotype has ten or more counts. This sequence joins TRBV12-3 or TRBV12-4 and TRBJ1-5; D is possibly TRBD1 (5 bases). The CDR3 spans 13 residues. V was trimmed by 5 bases and J by 5 bases, leaving 10 bases between them. The DNA for the CDR3 is TGTGCCAGCAGTCCCAGGGAGGATCAGCCCCAGCATTTT. It codes for CASSPREDQPQHF.

Only a few counts were recorded for this clonotype. The V and J genes are TRBV9 and TRBJ1-4, with D maybe TRBD1 (6 bases). Trimming removed 1 base from V and 7 bases from J, with 14 bases in between. CDR1 SGDLS and CDR2 YYNGEE come from the germline V gene. The CDR3 has 15 amino acids. As DNA, the CDR3 is TGTGCCAGCAGCGTACAAACAGGGAGGCGTGAAAAACTGTTTTTT. This gives the protein CASSVQTGRREKLFF.